The entry below describes one T cell receptor beta chain. The antigen remains undetermined. A CD45RA-negative memory subset and a CD45RA+ naive subset were separated from the CD4+ cells. The data are from a study of shared clonotypes between healthy human individuals. Overall study results and limits: An expected dependence of interdonor clonotype sharing on sequencing depth was noted. Shared clonotypes across all four donors exceeded non-shared ones in generation probability.

Sequenced by immunoSEQ multiplex PCR; TCRdb stores in-frame clones only, minus some. Of some 2,000,000 clones listed, about 95% were seen once; the top ten hold 0.13%. Trimming took 6 bases from V and 0 from J, leaving 12 bases between them. This CDR3 has 15 residues. The V gene's germline CDR1 is MNHEY and CDR2 SVGAGI. Input material: naive CD4+ T cells sorted from blood. Subset: CD45RA+ positively selected. This chain connects TRBV6-5 to TRBJ1-5, with D possibly matching TRBD1 (5 bases). This TCR was recovered from a man younger than 35 in good health. CDR3 coding DNA: TGTGCCAGCAGCCCAGCCGGGACTAGCAATCAGCCCCAGCATTTT. Translated, it gives CASSPAGTSNQPQHF.